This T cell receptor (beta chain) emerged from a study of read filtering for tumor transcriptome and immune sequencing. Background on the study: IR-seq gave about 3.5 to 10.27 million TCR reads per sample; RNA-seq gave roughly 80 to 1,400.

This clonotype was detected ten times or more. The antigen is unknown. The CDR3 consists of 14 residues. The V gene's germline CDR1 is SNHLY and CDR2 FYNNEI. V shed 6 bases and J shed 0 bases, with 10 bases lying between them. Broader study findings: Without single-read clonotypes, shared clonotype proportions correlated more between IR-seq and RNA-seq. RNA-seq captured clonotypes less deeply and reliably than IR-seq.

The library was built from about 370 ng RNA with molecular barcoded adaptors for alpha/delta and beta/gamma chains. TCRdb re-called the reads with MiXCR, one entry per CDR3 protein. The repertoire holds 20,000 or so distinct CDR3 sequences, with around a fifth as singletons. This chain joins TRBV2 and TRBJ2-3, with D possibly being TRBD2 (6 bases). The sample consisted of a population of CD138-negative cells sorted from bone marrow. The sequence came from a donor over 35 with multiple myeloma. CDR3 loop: CASSAGTSTDTQYF. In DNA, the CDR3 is TGTGCCAGCAGCGCCGGGACTAGCACAGATACGCAGTATTTT. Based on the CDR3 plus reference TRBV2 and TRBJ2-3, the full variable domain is EPEVTQTPSHQVTQMGQEVILRCVPISNHLYFYWYRQILGQKVEFLVSFYNNEISEKSEIFDDQFSVERPDGSNFTLKIRSTKLEDSAMYFCASSAGTSTDTQYFGPGTRLTVL.